Listed here are 12 T cell receptor beta chains from one sample, sequenced in a study of T cells in Graves' hyperthyroidism and ophthalmopathy. The TCR beta CDR3 regions underwent amplification using RNA transcripts as the source. During a first-round RT-PCR of the TCR CDR3, the HTBI primer set was used. TCRdb processed the multiplex PCR reads anew with MiXCR; each CDR3 protein has one entry. The sample lists about 350,000 distinct CDR3 sequences; approximately 15% were seen once. The sequenced sample consisted of blood. All receptors derive from a woman younger than 45 with Graves' hyperthyroidism.

To note about this clonotype: A read error may account for a junction end that differs from germline. This chain connects TRBV20-1 to TRBJ2-3; D is unresolved. Per the germline V gene, CDR1 is DFQATT and CDR2 is SNEGSKA (reference sequence). The CDR3 runs to 14 residues. CDR3 DNA: TGCAGTGCTACGCACCCGAATGCTCCAGATATGCAGTATTTT. It encodes CSATHPNAPDMQYF.

This clonotype was picked up a small number of times. V gene TRBV28 combines with J gene TRBJ1-2; unclear D gene. V lost 7 bases and J lost 7, with 13 bases in between. Germline V CDR1 and CDR2: MDHEN, SYDVKM. The length of the CDR3 is 12 residues. The CDR3: CASISSLGGYTF. The CDR3, as DNA: TGTGCCAGCATTTCCAGTCTAGGTGGCTACACCTTC.

The chain carries TRBV20-1 and TRBJ1-2; the D is unclear. Germline CDR1 and CDR2: DFQATT and SNEGSKA (reference sequence). Trimming removed 6 bases from V and 2 bases from J, with 19 bases in between. The CDR3 extends over 15 amino acids. CDR3 loop: CSAPGWGKVNYGYTF. In nucleotides, the CDR3 is TGCAGTGCCCCAGGATGGGGTAAGGTCAACTATGGCTACACCTTC.

This clonotype was seen just once. The rearrangement uses TRBV6-2 or TRBV6-3 and TRBJ2-3; D remains ambiguous. The CDR3 spans 13 residues. Germline assignment: CDR1 MNHEY and CDR2 SVGEGT. The V gene lost 1 base and the J gene lost 4 bases, with 6 bases spanning the gap. CDR3 amino acids: CASSYYGADTQYF. Here the CDR3 DNA reads TGTGCCAGCAGTTACTACGGAGCAGATACGCAGTATTTT.

This clonotype showed up many times. This chain joins TRBV12-3 or TRBV12-4 and TRBJ1-4; 7 nucleotides match TRBD1. Trimming at V came to 4 bases and at J to 8 bases, leaving 13 bases not matched to a gene. There are 16 residues in the CDR3. In DNA form, the CDR3 reads TGTGCCAGCAGTTCCGGAGGGGACAGCTCTTCCGAAAAACTGTTTTTT. Residues: CASSSGGDSSSEKLFF.

This chain uses TRBV2 with TRBJ2-5, with 7 bases lining up with TRBD2. The V gene's germline CDR1 is SNHLY and CDR2 FYNNEI. V lost 10 bases and J lost 5; bases outside the gene matches: 4. This CDR3 contains 11 residues. CDR3 DNA: TGTGCCACCGGGGAGGGGGAGACCCAGTACTTC. It codes for CATGEGETQYF.

This chain uses TRBV4-3 with TRBJ1-4; D perhaps matches TRBD1 (5 bases). Trimming shortened V by 0 bases and J by 5 bases, and 13 bases separated the two germline ends. CDR1 is LGHNA and CDR2 is YSLEER in the germline V gene. The CDR3 is made up of 16 amino acids. CDR3 sequence (DNA): TGCGCCAGCAGCCAAGACGAGGGGCGCGGGAATGAAAAACTGTTTTTT. Its protein is CASSQDEGRGNEKLFF.

Many counts were recorded for this clonotype. The V and J genes are TRBV20-1 and TRBJ2-7; D is unresolved. This CDR3 region has 12 residues. The germline CDR1 and CDR2 sequences are DFQATT and SNEGSKA (reference sequence). Between the trimmed V and J ends, which lost 5 bases and 6 bases, there was a span of 14 bases. DNA of the CDR3: TGCAGTGCTGTGGACGCCTTAGCCGAGCAGTACTTC. As protein: CSAVDALAEQYF.

The chain carries TRBV25-1 and TRBJ2-2; D is perhaps TRBD1 (5 bases). Germline CDR1 MGHDK, CDR2 SYGVNS. Trimming left V 8 bases short and J 1 base short, with 11 bases between. This CDR3 contains 14 residues. CDR3 residues: CASGKTENTGELFF. The CDR3 nucleotides are TGTGCCAGCGGGAAGACAGAGAACACCGGGGAGCTGTTTTTT.

The sample holds many counts of this clonotype. The CDR3 loop is CSASLDGTYEQYF. CDR3 bases: TGCAGTGCTAGTTTAGACGGAACCTACGAGCAGTACTTC. The V call is TRBV20-1, the J call TRBJ2-7, with D uncertain. The CDR3 totals 13 residues. V dropped 3 bases and J dropped 2 bases, with 11 bases sitting between them. Germline CDR1 reads DFQATT; CDR2 reads SNEGSKA (reference sequence).

This chain uses TRBV11-2 with TRBJ2-1, with TRBD2 matching 7 bases. The CDR3 totals 12 residues. In germline, CDR1 is SGHAT, CDR2 FQNNGV. V shed 3 bases and J 8 bases; nucleotides not matched to a gene: 1. CDR3 loop: CASSFGLDEQFF. Here the CDR3 DNA reads TGTGCCAGCAGCTTCGGACTAGATGAGCAGTTCTTC.

The chain carries TRBV24-1 and TRBJ2-6; D remains unclear. Germline-derived CDR1 and CDR2 are KGHDR and SFDVKD. The V gene lost 6 bases and the J gene lost 2 bases, with 4 bases spanning the gap. The CDR3 is made up of 13 amino acids. The CDR3 DNA reads as TGTGCCACCAGTAGGGCTGGGGCCAACGTCCTGACTTTC. Protein product: CATSRAGANVLTF.